This entry features one T cell receptor beta chain sequence. No cognate antigen has been identified for it. Base qualities were left out, and no much larger clone turns up one base away. The record originates from a study of CD8+ T cells in alopecia areata (dated by TCRdb to between 2018 and 2020). Describing the broader study: Treated patients were enrolled in an open-label pilot trial of oral tofacitinib, 5 to 10 mg twice daily, for moderate-to-severe alopecia areata. Patients received tofacitinib for 6 to 18 months and were then followed off drug for 6 months to check for delayed response and recurrence. The SALT score, which quantifies the percentage of affected scalp surface area, was used to measure disease severity in treated patients. High-throughput TCRbeta sequencing was used to examine T cell clonal expansion in alopecia areata in both the C3H/HeJ mouse model and human patients. Scalp tissue and sorted CD4+ and CD8+ peripheral blood T cells from patchy and totalis/universalis alopecia areata patients and from healthy controls were covered by human TCRbeta sequencing. Tofacitinib-treated patients had biopsies at baseline and at 4 and 24 weeks of treatment, with a later scalp biopsy in several patients. Clonality in the scalp was compared among normal scalp (n=4), patchy alopecia areata scalp (n=8), and alopecia totalis/universalis scalp (n=8). RNA was extracted with the PAXgene miRNA kit for fixed scalp, the miRNeasy kit for PBMCs, and the RNeasy kit for mouse skin. immunoSEQ multiplex PCR using 35 Vbeta forward primers and 13 Jbeta reverse primers was used to amplify TCRbeta CDR3 regions. The paper's findings and limits, for the study overall: TCR sequences shared between patients were less clear than in mice, possibly partly because of HLA diversity in the patient population. Because the treated cohort was small and had only one nonresponder, larger studies are needed to examine links between baseline CD8+ expansion and response. Unlike mouse skin, which is dominated by gammadelta T cells, normal human skin has resident alphabeta T cells that are also sequenced, and this complicates analysis of the scalp TCR repertoire. Many expanded lesional clones persisted in scalp and blood during tofacitinib treatment, which may partly explain relapse after stopping treatment. Lesional scalp, especially in alopecia totalis/universalis, showed higher clonality and more expanded CD8+ clones than normal scalp, suggesting antigenic drive. Tofacitinib significantly decreased scalp clonality and the number of expanded CD8+ clones among the top 100 scalp clones.

To prepare the library, the immunoSEQ multiplex PCR assay was applied. To provide template for TCR sequencing, every sample had RNA extracted and reverse transcribed into cDNA. SuperScript III was used to make first-strand cDNA, primed with a 2:1 mix of oligo-dT and random hexamers. A synthetic immune receptor repertoire was used to gauge amplification bias, and whatever bias remained was removed computationally. On the study's bioinformatics: Raw reads were preprocessed to remove errors, and CDR3 was defined according to IMGT conventions as the region from the conserved cysteine to phenylalanine. Clonality was calculated as 1 minus Shannon entropy normalized by log2 of the number of productive unique TCRs. Whether scalp clones were CD4 or CD8 was inferred by matching scalp TCRbeta sequences against CD4 and CD8 repertoires sorted from blood. Sourced from immuneACCESS, this table was stored by TCRdb with only in-frame sequences that have V and J called. A share of the clones is absent; for the studies checked, an unresolved V gene accounts for under half, and the remainder has no known explanation. V and J calls and clone size are as listed in that table; D and trimming were resolved from the DNA. The table for this sample lists about 200,000 clones; 60% of them were counted only once. The top ten clones comprise just over 1% of the sample.

CDR1 and CDR2, looked up from the germline V gene, are SNHLY and FYNNEI. V drops 6 bases and J drops 4 bases, leaving 15 bases in between. Spanning cysteine to phenylalanine, the CDR3 consists of 14 amino acids. Kept here is only the CDR3 DNA, which spans 42 bases and is read in frame from base 1. Reading the label with the study, this specimen's time point is: about 25 weeks on oral tofacitinib. What the treatment or condition label conveys for this sample: oral pan-JAK inhibitor, 5-10 mg twice daily. Peripheral blood and lesional scalp punch biopsies were obtained from patients with alopecia areata. PBMCs were isolated by density centrifugation and stained for CD3, CD4 and CD8, after which CD4+ and CD8+ T cells were sorted on a FACSAria.

The source of this sequence is a human donor with alopecia areata. The chain is assembled from TRBV2 and TRBJ1-1, and the D gene may be TRBD1, 6 bases matching. This sample comprised CD4+ T cells sorted from blood, obtained at week 24, from a patient treated with tofacitinib. The DNA is as follows: TGTGCCAGCAGCCCGGAGGGGGTTAGCACTGAAGCTTTCTTT. It is translated as CASSPEGVSTEAFF.